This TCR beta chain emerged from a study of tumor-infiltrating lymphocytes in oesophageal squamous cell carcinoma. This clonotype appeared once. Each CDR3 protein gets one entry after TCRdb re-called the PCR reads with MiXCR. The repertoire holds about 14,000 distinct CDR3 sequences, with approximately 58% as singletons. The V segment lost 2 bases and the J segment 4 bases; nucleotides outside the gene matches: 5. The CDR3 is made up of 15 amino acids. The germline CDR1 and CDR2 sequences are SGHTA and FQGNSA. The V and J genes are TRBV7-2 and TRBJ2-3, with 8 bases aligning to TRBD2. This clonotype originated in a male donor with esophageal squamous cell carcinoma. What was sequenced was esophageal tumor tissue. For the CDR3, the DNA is TGTGCCAGCAGCTTACAGGGACTAGGCGCAGATACGCAGTATTTT. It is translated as CASSLQGLGADTQYF. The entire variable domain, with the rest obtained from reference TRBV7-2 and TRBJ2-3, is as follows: GAGVSQSPSNKVTEKGKDVELRCDPISGHTALYWYRQSLGQGLEFLIYFQGNSAPDKSGLPSDRFSAERTGGSVSTLTIQRTQQEDSAVYLCASSLQGLGADTQYFGPGTRLTVL.